Described below is a single T cell receptor beta chain sequence and its context. The CDR3 runs 9 residues. Deletions cut 5 bases from V and 13 bases from J, with 6 bases between. CDR1 is SEHNR, CDR2 FQNEAQ, per germline (reference sequence). The data derive from a study of blood T cell repertoires in COVID-19. Study in general: Material from acute and convalescent COVID-19 was sourced from the United States, Italy and Spain. PBMCs, B-cell-depleted T cells, or T cells were the source of the cDNA or gDNA that made up the material.

Authors' methods: Estimated nucleated cell counts came from reference gene primer amplification. Sequenced by immunoSEQ multiplex PCR; TCRdb stores in-frame clones only, minus some. D and trimming come from the DNA, and the V and J calls and clone size come from that table. The profile covers about 170,000 clones, with about 85% appearing a single time and 7% to 8% taken by the ten largest. This TCR was sampled from a woman older than 75 in a cohort sampled during active or convalescent COVID-19. Sequenced input: peripheral blood. The chain is built from TRBV7-9 and TRBJ2-1; D unresolved. CDR3 amino acids: CASSPLQFF. The CDR3 DNA is TGTGCCAGCAGCCCCCTTCAGTTCTTC.